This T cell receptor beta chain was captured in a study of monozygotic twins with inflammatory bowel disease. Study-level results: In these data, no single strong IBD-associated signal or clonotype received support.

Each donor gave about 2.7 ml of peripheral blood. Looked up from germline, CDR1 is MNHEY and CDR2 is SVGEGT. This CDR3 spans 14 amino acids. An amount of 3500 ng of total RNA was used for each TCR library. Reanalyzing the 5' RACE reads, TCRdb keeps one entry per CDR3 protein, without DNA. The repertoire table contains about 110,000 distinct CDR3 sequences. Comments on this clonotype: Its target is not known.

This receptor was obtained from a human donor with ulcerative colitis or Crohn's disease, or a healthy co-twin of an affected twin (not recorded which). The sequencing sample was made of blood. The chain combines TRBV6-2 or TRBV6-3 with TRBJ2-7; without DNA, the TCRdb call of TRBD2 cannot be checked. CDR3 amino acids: CASSYGTSRYEQYF.